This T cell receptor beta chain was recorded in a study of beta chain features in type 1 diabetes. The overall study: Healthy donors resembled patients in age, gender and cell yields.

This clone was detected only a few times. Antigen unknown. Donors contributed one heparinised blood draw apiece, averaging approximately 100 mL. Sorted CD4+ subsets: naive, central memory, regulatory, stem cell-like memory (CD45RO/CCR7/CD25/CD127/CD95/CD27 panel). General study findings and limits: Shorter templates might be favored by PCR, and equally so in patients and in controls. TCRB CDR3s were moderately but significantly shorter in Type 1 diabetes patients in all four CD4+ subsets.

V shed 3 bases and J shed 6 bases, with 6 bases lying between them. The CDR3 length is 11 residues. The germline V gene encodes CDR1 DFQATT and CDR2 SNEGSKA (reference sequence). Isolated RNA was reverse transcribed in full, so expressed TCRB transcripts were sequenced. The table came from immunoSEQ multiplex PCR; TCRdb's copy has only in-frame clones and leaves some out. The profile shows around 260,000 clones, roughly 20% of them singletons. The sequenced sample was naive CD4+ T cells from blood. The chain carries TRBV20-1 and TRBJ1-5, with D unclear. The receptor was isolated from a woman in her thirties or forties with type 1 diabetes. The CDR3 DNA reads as TGCAGTGCTAGTGAGGGTCAGCCCCAGCATTTT. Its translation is CSASEGQPQHF.